These 3 T cell receptor beta chains were all obtained from the same sample, sequenced in a study of cytomegalovirus exposure and HLA in healthy donors. Vbeta (60) and Jbeta (13) primers were used in the PCR. Only in-frame clones appear in the TCRdb table, and some are missing; sequencing was by immunoSEQ multiplex PCR. This table holds 100,000 to 150,000 clones, 75% to 90% found once. Sequencing was performed on PBMCs. The receptors stem from a man in his thirties or forties in good health and CMV-seronegative.

The rearrangement joins TRBV4-3 to TRBJ2-1; D perhaps matches TRBD2 (6 bases). This CDR3 region has 13 residues. V shed 3 bases and J shed 6 bases, with 9 bases lying between them. Looked up from germline, CDR1 is LGHNA and CDR2 is YSLEER. In DNA, the CDR3 is TGCGCCAGCAGCCAGGGACTGCGCAATGAGCAGTTCTTC. Translation gives CASSQGLRNEQFF.

The V and J genes are TRBV27 and TRBJ1-2; D gene unclear. Trimming removed 2 bases at V and 3 bases at J, with 19 bases between. CDR1 is MNHEY, CDR2 SMNVEV, per germline (reference sequence). The CDR3 is 17 amino acids. The CDR3 nucleotides read TGTGCCAGCAGTTTAAAAGGTCCCGGGTTCATGGACTATGGCTACACCTTC. Encoded protein: CASSLKGPGFMDYGYTF.

This clone was picked up one time. The genes are TRBV15 and TRBJ1-2; maybe TRBD1 (6 bases). V was pared by 5 bases and J by 4 bases, with 17 bases between. The CDR3 runs 15 residues. The germline CDR1 and CDR2 sequences are LNHNV and YYDKDF (reference sequence). The CDR3 nucleotides are TGTGCCACCAGCCCGCGACAGGAAGCCTTCTATGGCTACACCTTC. Translating gives CATSPRQEAFYGYTF.